The 21 T cell receptor beta chains given below trace back to one sample, sequenced in a study of blood T cells in healthy people across ages (dated by TCRdb to the mid-2010s). Library construction relied on 5' RACE. The listed sequencing device is Illumina HiSeq 2500. A second PCR of roughly 7 to 12 cycles was performed with a sample-barcoded 5' primer and a J-beta primer mix. Through fastp at Q25 and MiXCR, TCRdb rebuilt clones from the public reads, retaining in-frame beta chains. Every entry covers one CDR3 protein and lists the most common genes and DNA from its rows. In all, the sample holds about 970,000 distinct CDR3 sequences, and around 54% of those were seen once. Of the sample, over 20% falls within the top ten clones. Sequenced material: blood. The receptors come from a woman aged 55-69 years in good health.

This clonotype turned up a few times. This sequence joins TRBV4-1 and TRBJ2-5; 8 bases agree with TRBD2. This CDR3 is 15 amino acids long. CDR1 is MGHRA, CDR2 YSYEKL, per germline. V gave up 1 base and J gave up 11 bases; unmatched junction bases: 12. The CDR3 protein is CASSQVSGMGGKQYF. The CDR3 coding sequence is TGCGCCAGCAGCCAAGTTAGCGGGATGGGTGGTAAGCAGTACTTC.

This clonotype was seen only a few times. This sequence joins TRBV2 and TRBJ2-4; D uncertain. V was shortened by 8 bases and J by 0 bases, with 8 bases between the two germline ends. The germline CDR1 and CDR2 sequences are SNHLY and FYNNEI. The CDR3 has 13 amino acids. The CDR3, as DNA: TGTGCCAGCCTAGACTTAGCCAAAAACATTCAGTACTTC. It codes for CASLDLAKNIQYF.

The chain is built from TRBV7-2 and TRBJ2-5; 8 bases align to TRBD1. The CDR3 extends over 16 amino acids. Germline lookup yields CDR1 SGHTA and CDR2 FQGNSA. V trimming: 5 bases; J trimming: 1 base; junction bases outside the gene matches: 9. In DNA, the CDR3 is TGTGCCAGCAGCCCCAAGGCGGACAGGGCCCAAGAGACCCAGTACTTC. It is translated as CASSPKADRAQETQYF.

As to this clonotype: A much larger clonotype is one base distant, so this may be a read error. The chain is built from TRBV11-3 and TRBJ2-3; D is unresolved. The V end was cut by 5 bases, the J end by 6 bases, with 6 bases between. The CDR3 covers 11 residues. Germline assignment: CDR1 SGHNT and CDR2 YENEEA. The CDR3 here is CASSDHDTQYF. The CDR3 nucleotides read TGTGCCAGCAGCGACCATGATACGCAGTATTTT.

The rearrangement uses TRBV30 and TRBJ2-1, with a tentative D call TRBD2 (5 bases). This CDR3 has 12 amino acids. From germline, CDR1 is GTSNPN and CDR2 SVGIG (reference sequence). The V end lost 5 bases, the J end lost 12 bases, and 17 bases lay between the germline ends. This chain's CDR3 is CAWGGISSWQFF. The CDR3 coding sequence is TGTGCCTGGGGAGGTATTAGTAGTTGGCAGTTCTTC.

J is TRBJ2-4 and V is TRBV3-1, with D uncertain. The length of the CDR3 is 13 residues. V was clipped by 1 base and J by 6 bases, with 7 bases between them. From germline, CDR1 is LGHDT and CDR2 YNNKEL (reference sequence). Here the CDR3 reads CASSQGWGNIQYF. CDR3 nucleotides: TGTGCCAGCAGCCAAGGGTGGGGAAACATTCAGTACTTC.

V gene TRBV7-3 combines with J gene TRBJ1-2; D is perhaps TRBD1 (5 bases). The CDR3 length is 11 residues. Trimming pared 5 bases from V and 14 bases from J, leaving 15 bases between. Germline lookup yields CDR1 SGHTA and CDR2 FQGTGA. CDR3 sequence reads: CASSLRGVGTF. The DNA of the CDR3 is TGTGCCAGCAGCCTCCGGGGGGTTGGGACCTTC.

The J gene is TRBJ2-3, the V gene TRBV10-2; no clear D. Per the germline V gene, CDR1 is WSHSY and CDR2 is SAAADI. The CDR3 has 13 residues. The germline V and J ends were trimmed by 2 bases and 7 bases, with 10 bases remaining between them. The CDR3 sequence: CASSEGGMNTQYF. DNA of the CDR3: TGCGCCAGCAGTGAGGGTGGGATGAATACGCAGTATTTT.

The chain combines TRBV18 with TRBJ2-5, with 7 positions matching TRBD2. Germline lookup yields CDR1 KGHSH and CDR2 LQKENI. This CDR3 has 16 amino acids. Trimming removed 6 bases from V and 5 bases from J; junction bases left unmatched: 15. CDR3 sequence (DNA): TGTGCCAGCTCGCATGCTAGCGGAGAAGGAACGGAGACCCAGTACTTC. Translation: CASSHASGEGTETQYF. The full variable domain, with the rest looked up from reference TRBV18 and TRBJ2-5, is NAGVMQNPRHLVRRRGQEARLRCSPMKGHSHVYWYRQLPEEGLKFMVYLQKENIIDESGMPKERFSAEFPKEGPSILRIQQVVRGDSAAYFCASSHASGEGTETQYFGPGTRLLVL.

This sequence joins TRBV11-1 and TRBJ2-1; the D is unclear. Germline V gene data show CDR1 as SGHAT and CDR2 as FQDESV (reference sequence). This CDR3 has 13 residues. V lost 1 base and J lost 9, with 10 bases in between. As DNA, the CDR3 is TGTGCCAGCAGCTTAGGTGACTTCAGTGAGCAGTTCTTC. Amino acid sequence: CASSLGDFSEQFF.

V gene TRBV20-1 combines with J gene TRBJ2-7; D remains unclear. V dropped 2 bases and J dropped 3 bases, with 8 bases sitting between them. Per the germline V gene, CDR1 is DFQATT and CDR2 is SNEGSKA (reference sequence). The length of the CDR3 is 12 residues. The chain's CDR3 is CSARPTFYEQYF. In DNA form, the CDR3 reads TGCAGTGCTAGACCAACCTTCTACGAGCAGTACTTC.

The CDR3 spells CASRRGQGAKDTQYF. The CDR3 DNA follows: TGTGCCAGCAGGAGGGGACAGGGGGCGAAAGATACGCAGTATTTT. The rearrangement joins TRBV5-6 to TRBJ2-3, with 12 positions matching TRBD1. With V trimmed by 5 bases and J by 5 bases, 6 bases remained unmatched. The CDR3 length is 15 residues. Germline V gene data show CDR1 as SGHDT and CDR2 as YYEEEE.

This clonotype was seen a few times. The V gene is TRBV20-1, the J gene TRBJ2-7; D remains unclear. Between the trimmed V and J ends, which lost 5 bases and 3 bases, there was a span of 14 bases. Germline V CDR1 and CDR2: DFQATT, SNEGSKA (reference sequence). CDR3 size: 13 residues. As DNA, the CDR3 is TGCAGTGCTGCCCCCCCCAACGGCTACGAGCAGTACTTC. Translation: CSAAPPNGYEQYF.

This clonotype was observed a single time. V is TRBV28 and J is TRBJ2-7; 8 bases are shared with TRBD2. Germline V gene lookup returns CDR1 MDHEN and CDR2 SYDVKM. V shed 5 bases, J shed 7 bases, and the junction held 16 bases outside the gene matches. CDR3 size: 16 residues. CDR3 bases: TGTGCCAGCAGTAGACTAGCGATCTCCTCCTACAATGAGCAGTACTTC. It codes for CASSRLAISSYNEQYF.

This clonotype was counted between two and nine times. The chain recombines TRBV29-1 with TRBJ2-1, with D uncertain. Germline V gene sequence: CDR1 SQVTM, CDR2 ANQGSEA. Between the trimmed V and J ends, which lost 8 bases and 9 bases, there was a span of 14 bases. The CDR3 consists of 11 residues. The CDR3 bases are TGCAGCTTTAGCCCCCACGGTGAGCAGTTCTTC. Protein: CSFSPHGEQFF.

The table lists this clonotype with a few counts. This chain links TRBV7-2 with TRBJ2-1; 11 bases align to TRBD2. V dropped 2 bases and J dropped 5; count of bases not matched to a gene: 14. The germline gives CDR1 SGHTA, CDR2 FQGNSA. The CDR3 length is 19 residues. The CDR3 DNA sequence: TGTGCCAGCAGCTTAACGCTAGCGGGAGGACGTGGGGTACACAATGAGCAGTTCTTC. It encodes CASSLTLAGGRGVHNEQFF.

The chain has TRBV5-6 and TRBJ2-1; no reliable D call. In germline, CDR1 is SGHDT, CDR2 YYEEEE. Trimming cost V 4 bases and J 2 bases, with 13 bases left between them. This CDR3 contains 15 residues. The CDR3 nucleotides read TGTGCCAGCAGCGCCCCAGCTCCTACCTACAATGAGCAGTTCTTC. Its translation: CASSAPAPTYNEQFF. The whole variable domain, filled in from reference TRBV5-6 and TRBJ2-1, reads DAGVTQSPTHLIKTRGQQVTLRCSPKSGHDTVSWYQQALGQGPQFIFQYYEEEERQRGNFPDRFSGHQFPNYSSELNVNALLLGDSALYLCASSAPAPTYNEQFFGPGTRLTVL.

The chain combines TRBV20-1 with TRBJ2-1; possible D gene TRBD1, 6 bases. The CDR3 covers 14 residues. CDR1 DFQATT and CDR2 SNEGSKA come from the germline V gene (reference sequence). V lost 3 bases, J lost 3 bases, and 12 bases lay in between. CDR3 DNA sequence: TGCAGTGCTAGGGGGGACATCGGCTACAATGAGCAGTTCTTC. This codes for CSARGDIGYNEQFF.

The chain combines TRBV7-2 with TRBJ1-2; D is perhaps TRBD1 (6 bases). Germline V gene data show CDR1 as SGHTA and CDR2 as FQGNSA. V lost 0 bases and J 9 bases, leaving 14 bases between the germline ends. This CDR3 region has 14 residues. As DNA, the CDR3 is TGTGCCAGCAGCTTAGCGTCAGGGGCGGGTAGCTACACCTTC. This sequence encodes CASSLASGAGSYTF.

This chain uses TRBV7-2 with TRBJ2-5, with 8 bases lining up with TRBD2. The V and J ends lost 8 bases and 2 bases, in that order; junction bases with no gene match: 10. Germline CDR1 is SGHTA and CDR2 is FQGNSA. CDR3 length: 15 amino acids. CDR3: CASATMAGGQETQYF. CDR3 nucleotides: TGTGCCAGCGCCACCATGGCGGGAGGACAAGAGACCCAGTACTTC.

A note on this clonotype: A much larger clone lies one base from this, so it may be a read error. This chain links TRBV27 with TRBJ2-1; possibly TRBD1 or TRBD2 for D (5 bases each). Looked up from germline, CDR1 is MNHEY and CDR2 is SMNVEV (reference sequence). This CDR3 region has 15 residues. CDR3 protein: CASSLRDAGGNERFF. The CDR3, as DNA: TGTGCCAGCAGTTTACGGGACGCCGGTGGTAATGAGCGGTTCTTC.